The 32 T cell receptor beta chains given below trace back to one sample, sequenced in a study of low-dose radiotherapy and immunotherapy resistance in tumors. First-strand cDNA used TRAV- and TRBV-specific primers, covering alpha and beta chains. It was with a constant-region primer and a V-primer adapter that TCRs were amplified over 20 PCR cycles. Each CDR3 protein gets one entry after TCRdb re-called the reads with MiXCR. The data show just over 90,000 distinct CDR3 sequences, more than 20% seen once. Time point of the sample: after trial treatment. Indicated treatment: LDRT plus nivolumab, ipilimumab, low-dose cyclophosphamide and aspirin (RACIN trial). The sample in question was PBMCs, obtained after low-dose radiotherapy plus immunotherapy. The receptors were sampled from a female donor with ovarian cancer.

The V call is TRBV12-3 or TRBV12-4, the J call TRBJ2-7; 9 bases are shared with TRBD1. With 6 bases clipped from V and 3 bases from J, the junction kept 6 bases outside the gene matches. The CDR3 is 14 residues long. This chain's CDR3 is CASRPQGADYEQYF. The CDR3 DNA follows: TGTGCCAGCAGGCCACAGGGGGCAGACTACGAGCAGTACTTC.

This clonotype was detected ten times or more. The chain is built from TRBV5-1 and TRBJ2-7, with D tentatively TRBD1 or TRBD2 (5 bases each). The germline CDR1 and CDR2 sequences are SGHRS and YFSETQ. The CDR3 totals 16 residues. V lost 0 bases to trimming and J lost 5 bases, with 18 bases between them. CDR3 loop: CASSLGSGTAVNEQYF. The CDR3 DNA is TGCGCCAGCAGCTTGGGATCGGGGACGGCGGTTAACGAGCAGTACTTC.

This clonotype came up many times. This sequence joins TRBV28 and TRBJ2-7; 8 bases align to TRBD1. There are 12 residues in the CDR3. The junction had 4 bases not matched to a gene; V was cut back by 8 bases and J by 4 bases. Germline CDR1 reads MDHEN; CDR2 reads SYDVKM. The CDR3 DNA reads TGTGCCAGCTACCGGGACAGGTACGAGCAGTACTTC. It is translated as CASYRDRYEQYF.

Many counts were recorded for this clonotype. The chain employs TRBV21-1 and TRBJ2-2. TRBV21-1 counts as a pseudogene. CDR3 length: 12 residues. CDR3 nucleotides: TGTGCCAGCAATGGTTACACCGGGGAGCTGTTTTTT. Protein product: CASNGYTGELFF.

This clonotype came up many times. The rearrangement joins TRBV10-3 to TRBJ2-7, with D perhaps TRBD1 or TRBD2 (5 bases each). Germline V gives CDR1 ENHRY, CDR2 SYGVKD. The CDR3 consists of 12 residues. Trimming removed 10 bases at V and 4 bases at J, with 14 bases between. The CDR3 spells CATGTLRYEQYF. CDR3 bases: TGTGCCACCGGGACCCTGCGGTACGAGCAGTACTTC.

This clonotype was counted at least ten times. The genes are TRBV9 and TRBJ2-7, with D uncertain. Germline loops: CDR1 SGDLS, CDR2 YYNGEE. Trimming removed 7 bases from V and 0 bases from J, with 8 bases in between. CDR3 length: 12 amino acids. For the CDR3, the DNA is TGTGCCAGCGGAACGGACTCCTACGAGCAGTACTTC. As protein: CASGTDSYEQYF.

About this clonotype itself: This sequence is one base from a far larger clone and is likely a read error. This rearrangement joins TRBV6-2 or TRBV6-3 to TRBJ2-1; D assignment may be TRBD1 or TRBD2 (6 bases each). The V end was cut by 3 bases, the J end by 10 bases, with 28 bases between. Germline lookup yields CDR1 MNHEY and CDR2 SVGEGT. The length of the CDR3 is 18 residues. The CDR3 nucleotides are TGTGCCAGCAGTTATCCGGGGGCTCCCAGAAGAGACGCCTACGAGCAGTTCTTC. This gives the protein CASSYPGAPRRDAYEQFF.

This clonotype was counted only a few times. A far larger clone is one nucleotide away, so this likely arose from a read error. The chain uses TRBV5-1 and TRBJ2-1; 8 bases agree with TRBD2. This CDR3 spans 14 amino acids. Per the germline V gene, CDR1 is SGHRS and CDR2 is YFSETQ. J was trimmed by 10 bases and V by 7 bases; bases with no gene match: 13. The CDR3 nucleotides are TGCGCCAGCCGAGCCAGCGGGGGTGTCTACGAGCAGTTCTTC. Amino acids: CASRASGGVYEQFF.

There are many counts of this clonotype. CDR3 nucleotides: TGTGCCAGCAGCACGGGAGTCCAGTACGAGCAGTACTTC. It is translated as CASSTGVQYEQYF. The chain uses TRBV5-4 and TRBJ2-7; maybe TRBD2 (6 bases). The CDR3 length is 13 residues. From germline, CDR1 is SGHNT and CDR2 YYREEE (reference sequence). V gave up 4 bases and J gave up 4 bases, with 12 bases separating them.

This clonotype was counted at least ten times. The CDR3 sequence is CSVDGTPSGNTIYF. The CDR3 DNA reads as TGCAGCGTTGATGGGACACCCTCTGGAAACACCATATATTTT. This sequence joins TRBV29-1 and TRBJ1-3; D possibly corresponds to TRBD1 (6 bases). The CDR3 has 14 amino acids. With 3 bases removed from V and 0 bases from J, the gap between germline ends came to 9 bases. The germline V gene has CDR1 SQVTM and CDR2 ANQGSEA.

In this sample, this clonotype turned up a few times. J is TRBJ2-3 and V is TRBV20-1; D ambiguous. The CDR3 sequence is 12 residues long. Trimming removed 5 bases from V and 1 base from J, with 7 bases in between. CDR1 and CDR2 from the germline V gene are DFQATT and SNEGSKA (reference sequence). The DNA of the CDR3 is TGCAGTGCTGGAAGTGGCACAGATACGCAGTATTTT. Its translation: CSAGSGTDTQYF.

This clonotype was counted only a few times. A far larger clone lies a single base away; this is likely a read error. The rearrangement joins TRBV21-1 to TRBJ2-7; TRBD1, the table's D call, lacks a check against the DNA. TRBV21-1 is a known pseudogene. The CDR3 has 15 amino acids. Here the CDR3 DNA reads TGTGCCAGCACCTCCGTCGGGGGCGGCTACAATGAGCAGTACTTC. Amino acid sequence: CASTSVGGGYNEQYF.

The genes are TRBV7-2 and TRBJ2-2, with D possibly matching TRBD1 (7 bases). This CDR3 contains 17 residues. V lost 2 bases, J lost 4 bases, and 17 bases lay in between. Germline values: CDR1 SGHTA, CDR2 FQGNSA. The chain's CDR3 is CASSLMAGGLTTGELFF. CDR3 sequence (DNA): TGTGCCAGCAGCTTAATGGCAGGGGGGTTGACCACCGGGGAGCTGTTTTTT.

The J gene is TRBJ2-1, the V gene TRBV5-1; D gene ambiguous. This CDR3 has 13 residues. Germline CDR1 SGHRS, CDR2 YFSETQ. V lost 0 bases and J 7 bases, leaving 8 bases between the germline ends. This CDR3 is CASSLGPTNEQFF. The CDR3 nucleotides are TGCGCCAGCAGCTTGGGTCCGACTAATGAGCAGTTCTTC.

This clonotype occurred many times. The V call is TRBV6-2 or TRBV6-3, the J call TRBJ2-7; D not certain. The CDR3 consists of 13 residues. V was shortened by 5 bases and J by 6 bases, with 14 bases between the two germline ends. CDR1 is MNHEY and CDR2 is SVGEGT in the germline V gene. The CDR3 loop reads CASSEWSLFEQYF. CDR3 in DNA: TGTGCCAGCAGTGAATGGAGCCTTTTCGAGCAGTACTTC.

Ten or more counts support this clonotype. The chain is built from TRBV12-3 or TRBV12-4 and TRBJ2-6; no definite D call. Trimming stripped 3 bases from V and 0 bases from J, with 12 bases between. CDR3 length: 17 residues. The CDR3 DNA is TGTGCCAGCAGTTTTTCCGCAAGCCGCTCTGGGGCCAACGTCCTGACTTTC. Protein product: CASSFSASRSGANVLTF.

This clonotype was counted many times. This chain's CDR3 is CASRSTGQGEHEQFF. The DNA for the CDR3 is TGTGCCAGCAGATCTACGGGGCAGGGGGAGCATGAGCAGTTCTTC. V and J are TRBV28 and TRBJ2-1; 7 bases match TRBD1. The CDR3 contains 15 residues. From germline, CDR1 is MDHEN and CDR2 SYDVKM. V lost 6 bases and J lost 8; bases outside the gene matches: 13.

This clonotype appeared many times. V usage is TRBV4-1 and J usage is TRBJ2-3; possible D gene TRBD1, 6 bases. Trimming left V 3 bases short and J 6 bases short, with 19 bases between. This CDR3 has 16 amino acids. From germline, CDR1 is MGHRA and CDR2 YSYEKL. The CDR3 sequence: CASSQNRAPRGDTQYF. CDR3 DNA: TGCGCCAGCAGCCAGAACAGGGCACCGAGGGGCGATACGCAGTATTTT.

A word on this clonotype: One end of the junction varies from germline; a read error may be responsible. The chain joins TRBV30 to TRBJ2-4, with a tentative D call TRBD1 (6 bases). The CDR3 totals 12 residues. CDR1 is GTSNPN and CDR2 is SVGIG in the germline V gene (reference sequence). The CDR3 DNA follows: TGTGCCTGGGGGGTACAGGGAAACAATCAGTACTTC. Its translation is CAWGVQGNNQYF.

This clonotype was observed a handful of times. The rearrangement uses TRBV9 and TRBJ2-7; a possible D gene is TRBD2 (6 bases). Germline lookup yields CDR1 SGDLS and CDR2 YYNGEE. The V end lost 4 bases, the J end lost 4 bases, and 12 bases lay between the germline ends. The CDR3 is 13 residues long. This CDR3 is CASSPSGLYEQYF. DNA for the CDR3: TGTGCCAGCAGCCCTTCGGGACTGTACGAGCAGTACTTC.

This clonotype was recorded at least ten times. V usage is TRBV20-1 and J usage is TRBJ2-5; TRBD2 agrees at 10 bases. J was trimmed by 7 bases and V by 7 bases; bases with no gene match: 6. The germline gives CDR1 DFQATT, CDR2 SNEGSKA (reference sequence). The CDR3 has 12 amino acids. CDR3 bases: TGCAGTGTCGGTGCTAGCGGGGGGACCCAGTACTTC. Protein sequence: CSVGASGGTQYF.

The chain combines TRBV5-6 with TRBJ2-3; no reliable D call. CDR1 is SGHDT and CDR2 is YYEEEE in the germline V gene. Trimming pared 3 bases from V and 1 base from J, leaving 21 bases between. The CDR3 totals 18 residues. CDR3 protein: CASSWAGTVLQGTDTQYF. CDR3 DNA: TGTGCCAGCAGCTGGGCCGGAACGGTGCTTCAAGGCACAGATACGCAGTATTTT. Full variable domain (remainder filled in from reference TRBV5-6 and TRBJ2-3): DAGVTQSPTHLIKTRGQQVTLRCSPKSGHDTVSWYQQALGQGPQFIFQYYEEEERQRGNFPDRFSGHQFPNYSSELNVNALLLGDSALYLCASSWAGTVLQGTDTQYFGPGTRLTVL.

The chain is built from TRBV10-3 and TRBJ1-1; D may be TRBD1 (5 bases). Deletions cut 0 bases from V and 3 bases from J, with 8 bases between. The CDR3 consists of 14 residues. Germline lookup yields CDR1 ENHRY and CDR2 SYGVKD. For the CDR3, the DNA is TGTGCCATCAGTGAGTCGATGGGGGACACTGAAGCTTTCTTT. This sequence encodes CAISESMGDTEAFF.

This clonotype was observed many times. The chain is built from TRBV20-1 and TRBJ2-1; no reliable D call. V lost 0 bases and J 5 bases, leaving 11 bases between the germline ends. Germline V gene data show CDR1 as DFQATT and CDR2 as SNEGSKA (reference sequence). The CDR3 is 14 residues long. In DNA, the CDR3 is TGCAGTGCTAGAGATCTCGGCCGTCACAATGAGCAGTTCTTC. Encoded protein: CSARDLGRHNEQFF.

This clonotype was counted at least ten times. V gene TRBV20-1 combines with J gene TRBJ2-7; possibly TRBD2 for D (6 bases). The germline V gene has CDR1 DFQATT and CDR2 SNEGSKA (reference sequence). The length of the CDR3 is 16 residues. V lost 3 bases and J 6 bases, leaving 24 bases between the germline ends. The CDR3 coding sequence is TGCAGTGCTAGGGATCTCGTGGGCGGAGGGAACCCCGAGCAGTACTTC. It yields the protein CSARDLVGGGNPEQYF.

This clonotype appeared many times. The chain has TRBV20-1 and TRBJ2-6, with TRBD2 identical over 13 bases. The germline V gene has CDR1 DFQATT and CDR2 SNEGSKA (reference sequence). The CDR3 runs 16 residues. The V segment lost 6 bases and the J segment 3 bases; nucleotides outside the gene matches: 5. In nucleotides, the CDR3 is TGCAGTGCGGCCCGACTAGCGGGAGGTGGGGCCAACGTCCTGACTTTC. It yields the protein CSAARLAGGGANVLTF.

In its sample, this clonotype was seen many times. This chain uses TRBV18 with TRBJ2-7; D gene ambiguous. The V end was cut by 1 base, the J end by 6 bases, with 10 bases between. CDR3 size: 13 residues. In germline, CDR1 is KGHSH, CDR2 LQKENI. Here the CDR3 reads CASSPRDGFEQYF. The DNA for the CDR3 is TGTGCCAGCTCACCACGCGACGGTTTCGAGCAGTACTTC.

This clonotype showed up just once. The chain recombines TRBV5-1 with TRBJ2-3; TRBD1 aligns across 11 bases. V gave up 4 bases and J gave up 6 bases; unmatched junction bases: 10. Germline CDR1 and CDR2: SGHRS and YFSETQ. The CDR3 contains 16 residues. The CDR3 DNA is TGCGCCAGCAGCGTTTCCGGGACAGGGGGAAGGGATACGCAGTATTTT. Protein sequence: CASSVSGTGGRDTQYF.

The table lists this clonotype with many counts. The chain joins TRBV19 to TRBJ2-1, with 12 bases identical to TRBD2. V shed 7 bases, J shed 8 bases, and the junction held 9 bases outside the gene matches. The CDR3 loop spans 15 amino acids. The germline V gene encodes CDR1 LNHDA and CDR2 SQIVND (reference sequence). The chain's CDR3 is CASTSTSGSFYEQFF. The CDR3 DNA sequence: TGTGCCAGTACCTCGACTAGCGGGAGTTTTTATGAGCAGTTCTTC.

This clonotype came up many times. The chain recombines TRBV19 with TRBJ2-3, with D hard to call. V was cut by 2 bases and J by 0 bases, with 9 bases left in between. This CDR3 contains 15 residues. Germline lookup yields CDR1 LNHDA and CDR2 SQIVND (reference sequence). This CDR3 reads CASSIYRTSTDTQYF. The CDR3 bases are TGTGCCAGTAGTATATACAGAACTAGCACAGATACGCAGTATTTT. Full variable domain (rest looked up from reference TRBV19 and TRBJ2-3): DGGITQSPKYLFRKEGQNVTLSCEQNLNHDAMYWYRQDPGQGLRLIYYSQIVNDFQKGDIAEGYSVSREKKESFPLTVTSAQKNPTAFYLCASSIYRTSTDTQYFGPGTRLTVL.

This clonotype has a count of ten or more. The junction does not match germline at one end; this may be a read error. The chain is built from TRBV7-7 and TRBJ2-1, with D unclear. The CDR3 spans 13 residues. Germline V gene data show CDR1 as SSHAT and CDR2 as FNYEAQ (reference sequence). CDR3 sequence: CASSPRVYNEQFF. The DNA of the CDR3 is TGTGCTAGCAGCCCCCGGGTCTACAATGAGCAGTTCTTC.

With respect to this clonotype: Relative to the germline gene, one junction end is altered; a read error may explain this. The chain joins TRBV4-3 to TRBJ1-6; TRBD1 might be the D (5 bases). Looked up from germline, CDR1 is LGHNA and CDR2 is YSLEER. CDR3 size: 20 residues. The CDR3: CASSEEYPNRTLSYNSPLHF. CDR3 nucleotide sequence: TGCGCCAGCAGCGAAGAATACCCGAACAGGACTCTCTCCTATAATTCACCCCTCCACTTT.